This entry lists 8 T cell receptor beta chains sequenced from one sample in a study of cytomegalovirus exposure and HLA in healthy donors. Use of 60 Vbeta and 13 Jbeta primers characterized the PCR. Data came from immunoSEQ multiplex PCR; TCRdb stores just in-frame clones and leaves some out. The sample lists hundreds of thousands of clones, about 80% seen once, with about 6.1% in the top ten. Sequences were obtained from PBMCs. The source is a man aged 35 to 55 in good health and CMV-seropositive.

The chain couples TRBV11-2 to TRBJ2-2, with a weak D call TRBD2 (5 bases). V was pared by 7 bases and J by 3 bases, with 12 bases between. The CDR3 spans 14 residues. Germline values: CDR1 SGHAT, CDR2 FQNNGV. The CDR3 is CASTLTRYTGELFF. The DNA of the CDR3 is TGTGCCAGCACCCTCACTAGATACACCGGGGAGCTGTTTTTT.

The chain combines TRBV30 with TRBJ1-1, with D possibly TRBD1 on 5 matching bases. The germline V gene has CDR1 GTSNPN and CDR2 SVGIG (reference sequence). Between the trimmed V and J ends, which lost 1 base and 4 bases, there was a span of 13 bases. The CDR3 has 14 amino acids. The CDR3 sequence: CAWSESGVSTEAFF. The CDR3 DNA follows: TGTGCCTGGAGTGAGTCGGGGGTGAGCACTGAAGCTTTCTTT. Supplemented by reference TRBV30 and TRBJ1-1, the full variable domain reads SQTIHQWPATLVQPVGSPLSLECTVEGTSNPNLYWYRQAAGRGLQLLFYSVGIGQISSEVPQNLSASRPQDRQFILSSKKLLLSDSGFYLCAWSESGVSTEAFFGQGTRLTVV.

The rearrangement uses TRBV19 and TRBJ1-1; possible D gene TRBD1, 5 bases. Germline V lookup: CDR1 LNHDA, CDR2 SQIVND (reference sequence). The CDR3 is 15 amino acids. The V end was cut by 6 bases, the J end by 4 bases, with 18 bases between. This CDR3 reads CASRWGGSGFTEAFF. The CDR3 DNA is TGTGCCAGTAGGTGGGGGGGGAGCGGTTTCACTGAAGCTTTCTTT.

This clone was detected only a few times. The chain is built from TRBV5-6 and TRBJ1-1, with D unclear. The length of the CDR3 is 11 residues. Germline V gene lookup returns CDR1 SGHDT and CDR2 YYEEEE. V was trimmed by 2 bases and J by 6 bases, leaving 5 bases between them. The CDR3 loop is CASSFLAEAFF. The CDR3 nucleotides are TGTGCCAGCAGCTTTTTAGCTGAAGCTTTCTTT.

In DNA form, the CDR3 reads TGTGCCAGCAGTTCGAGACGGGCGGGAACAGATACGCAGTATTTT. This sequence encodes CASSSRRAGTDTQYF. The V and J genes are TRBV27 and TRBJ2-3, with a weak D call TRBD2 (6 bases). Germline-derived CDR1 and CDR2 are MNHEY and SMNVEV (reference sequence). V dropped 4 bases and J dropped 3 bases, with 14 bases sitting between them. CDR3 length: 15 residues.

The chain couples TRBV13 to TRBJ2-7, with TRBD2 identical over 11 bases. Germline V CDR1 and CDR2: PRHDT, FYEKMQ (reference sequence). The V segment lost 5 bases and the J segment 1 base; nucleotides outside the gene matches: 13. CDR3 length equals 18 residues. DNA of the CDR3: TGTGCCAGCAGCCCATCGACTAGCGGGGTCACCTCATCCTACGAGCAGTACTTC. It yields the protein CASSPSTSGVTSSYEQYF.

The gene calls are TRBV30 and TRBJ1-4; perhaps TRBD1 as D (6 bases). V gave up 3 bases and J gave up 3 bases, with 14 bases separating them. Germline V gene lookup returns CDR1 GTSNPN and CDR2 SVGIG (reference sequence). The CDR3 is 15 amino acids. The CDR3, as DNA: TGTGCCTGGAGGTTAACACAGGGAGCTAATGAAAAACTGTTTTTT. The encoded protein is CAWRLTQGANEKLFF.

This rearrangement joins TRBV5-1 to TRBJ1-2; D is uncertain. The CDR3 consists of 13 residues. Trimming removed 3 bases from V and 3 bases from J, with 9 bases in between. CDR1 is SGHRS and CDR2 is YFSETQ in the germline V gene. The DNA for the CDR3 is TGCGCCAGCAGCTCCCAGCGGGACTATGGCTACACCTTC. This sequence encodes CASSSQRDYGYTF.